The entry below gives a single TCR beta chain sequence along with its context. In germline, CDR1 is SGHRS, CDR2 YFSETQ. This CDR3 comprises 16 residues. The V gene end was trimmed by 1 base and the J gene end by 7 bases; junction bases not matched to a gene: 5. This sample was included in a study of blood T cell repertoires in COVID-19. In the study overall: Collection of acute and convalescent COVID-19 samples took place in the United States, Italy and Spain. Sources were T cells, B-cell-depleted T cells, or PBMCs; the material itself was cDNA or gDNA.

The data were produced by immunoSEQ multiplex PCR, yet TCRdb's version contains in-frame clones alone and is incomplete. Of roughly 40,000 clones listed, around 83% are singletons. This chain uses TRBV5-1 with TRBJ2-2; 12 nucleotides agree with TRBD2. The sequence came from a man aged 50 or older in a cohort sampled during active COVID-19. The source material was peripheral blood. CDR3 in amino acids: CASSLRLAGAGGELFF. The CDR3 DNA follows: TGCGCCAGCAGCTTGAGACTAGCGGGAGCCGGCGGGGAGCTGTTTTTT. Combining the CDR3 with reference TRBV5-1 and TRBJ2-2 gives the whole variable domain KAGVTQTPRYLIKTRGQQVTLSCSPISGHRSVSWYQQTPGQGLQFLFEYFSETQRNKGNFPGRFSGRQFSNSRSEMNVSTLELGDSALYLCASSLRLAGAGGELFFGEGSRLTVL.